This is a list of T cell receptor beta chains from one sample in a study of human T cells and chemical hapten exposure. TCRdb recomputed calls from the RACE reads with MiXCR, one row per CDR3 protein. The sample includes some 400,000 distinct CDR3 sequences, roughly 5% of them seen just once. The sample consisted of whole blood, taken in connection with sensitization to the hapten diphenylcyclopropenone (DPC). The receptor set was obtained from a woman between 50 and 59 years old with alopecia areata. Some clones in this sample may be carry-over from other donors' samples. Both conserved end residues are part of each CDR3. A D gene is named only where the DNA matches it firmly. Clone size is given for some rows only: seen once, a few or many times, or a class if the clone is expanded.

V gene: TRBV4-1; J gene: TRBJ2-7; D gene: -; clone size: many; CDR3 protein: CASSQVSARTYEQYF; CDR3 DNA: TGCGCCAGCAGCCAAGTTTCGGCCAGGACGTACGAGCAGTACTTC
V gene: TRBV6-6; J gene: TRBJ1-3; D gene: -; clone size: -; CDR3 protein: CASSYDIPGNTIYF; CDR3 DNA: TGTGCCAGCAGTTACGATATCCCCGGAAACACCATATATTTT
V gene: TRBV9; J gene: TRBJ2-5; D gene: -; clone size: -; CDR3 protein: CASSVTGGEGETRYF; CDR3 DNA: TGTGCCAGCAGCGTAACTGGCGGCGAGGGCGAGACCCGGTACTTC
V gene: TRBV20-1; J gene: TRBJ2-3; D gene: TRBD2; clone size: few; CDR3 protein: CMAGGRGDTQYF; CDR3 DNA: TGCATGGCGGGGGGCAGGGGAGATACGCAGTATTTT
V gene: TRBV12-3/TRBV12-4; J gene: TRBJ2-3; D gene: -; clone size: -; CDR3 protein: CASSPRGGGADTQYF; CDR3 DNA: TGTGCCAGCAGTCCAAGGGGGGGAGGTGCAGATACGCAGTATTTT
V gene: TRBV2; J gene: TRBJ2-7; D gene: -; clone size: -; CDR3 protein: CASTRQALSSYEQYF; CDR3 DNA: TGTGCCAGCACCCGACAGGCGTTAAGCTCCTACGAGCAGTACTTC
V gene: TRBV7-2; J gene: TRBJ2-2; D gene: TRBD2; clone size: few; CDR3 protein: CASSRGTSGRRVGGELFF; CDR3 DNA: TGTGCCAGCAGCCGGGGGACTAGCGGGAGGAGGGTCGGCGGGGAGCTGTTTTTT
V gene: TRBV20-1; J gene: TRBJ2-7; D gene: TRBD2; clone size: few; CDR3 protein: CSAALAGGPYEQYF; CDR3 DNA: TGCAGTGCCGCCCTAGCGGGAGGGCCTTACGAGCAGTACTTC
V gene: TRBV6-5; J gene: TRBJ1-1; D gene: TRBD1; clone size: many; CDR3 protein: CASSGSTGPAFF; CDR3 DNA: TGTGCCAGCAGTGGGTCGACAGGGCCGGCTTTCTTT
V gene: TRBV4-1; J gene: TRBJ1-2; D gene: -; clone size: few; CDR3 protein: CASSQVDLVGSFYGYTF; CDR3 DNA: TGCGCCAGCAGCCAAGTGGACTTAGTCGGATCCTTCTATGGCTACACCTTC
V gene: TRBV10-2; J gene: TRBJ1-1; D gene: -; clone size: -; CDR3 protein: CAGRRGGAGTEAFF; CDR3 DNA: TGCGCCGGACGCCGGGGGGGCGCCGGCACTGAAGCTTTCTTT
V gene: TRBV27; J gene: TRBJ1-6; D gene: -; clone size: few; CDR3 protein: CASSLTGEGSPLHF; CDR3 DNA: TGTGCCAGCAGTTTGACGGGGGAGGGTTCACCCCTCCACTTT
V gene: TRBV7-9; J gene: TRBJ2-3; D gene: TRBD1; clone size: few; CDR3 protein: CASSPRSAGGRDTQYF; CDR3 DNA: TGTGCCAGCAGCCCCAGGTCCGCAGGGGGCCGAGATACGCAGTATTTT
V gene: TRBV6-2/TRBV6-3; J gene: TRBJ2-1; D gene: -; clone size: few; CDR3 protein: CASSPDRDLDYNEQFF; CDR3 DNA: TGTGCCAGCAGCCCCGACCGGGACTTAGACTACAATGAGCAGTTCTTC
V gene: TRBV29-1; J gene: TRBJ2-7; D gene: -; clone size: many; CDR3 protein: CSAVWGAYEQYF; CDR3 DNA: TGCAGCGCTGTCTGGGGGGCCTACGAGCAGTACTTC
V gene: TRBV5-4; J gene: TRBJ2-5; D gene: TRBD2; clone size: many; CDR3 protein: CASSVGLSGGPPAQYF; CDR3 DNA: TGTGCCAGCAGCGTCGGACTAAGCGGGGGTCCCCCGGCCCAGTACTTC
V gene: TRBV18; J gene: TRBJ1-1; D gene: -; clone size: -; CDR3 protein: CASSPKGGQGNTEAFF; CDR3 DNA: TGTGCCAGCTCCCCTAAAGGGGGGCAAGGGAACACTGAAGCTTTCTTT
V gene: TRBV5-4; J gene: TRBJ2-3; D gene: -; clone size: -; CDR3 protein: CASSLGSATSTDTQYF; CDR3 DNA: TGTGCCAGCAGCCTGGGTTCTGCGACTAGCACAGATACGCAGTATTTT
V gene: TRBV5-1; J gene: TRBJ1-6; D gene: -; clone size: many; CDR3 protein: CASTIGQINSPLHF; CDR3 DNA: TGCGCCAGCACCATCGGACAGATCAATTCACCCCTCCACTTT
V gene: TRBV20-1; J gene: TRBJ2-3; D gene: TRBD2; clone size: -; CDR3 protein: CSAHWTSGSTDTQYF; CDR3 DNA: TGCAGTGCCCACTGGACTAGCGGGAGCACAGATACGCAGTATTTT
V gene: TRBV28; J gene: TRBJ1-2; D gene: -; clone size: few; CDR3 protein: CASSFSGGELDYGYTF; CDR3 DNA: TGTGCCAGCAGTTTTTCGGGGGGCGAACTAGACTATGGCTACACCTTC
V gene: TRBV2; J gene: TRBJ1-6; D gene: -; clone size: few; CDR3 protein: CASSDLTALDNSPLHF; CDR3 DNA: TGTGCCAGCAGTGACCTGACAGCGCTAGATAATTCACCCCTCCACTTT
V gene: TRBV7-9; J gene: TRBJ2-7; D gene: TRBD2; clone size: few; CDR3 protein: CASSSLGVAGEQYF; CDR3 DNA: TGTGCCAGCAGCTCTCTAGGGGTAGCGGGGGAGCAGTACTTC
V gene: TRBV7-9; J gene: TRBJ2-3; D gene: TRBD2; clone size: -; CDR3 protein: CASSFPAGGPTGSDTQYF; CDR3 DNA: TGTGCCAGCAGCTTTCCAGCGGGAGGGCCCACTGGTAGCGATACGCAGTATTTT